The 7 T cell receptor beta chains given below trace back to one sample, sequenced in a study of identical twins. TCRdb reprocessed the 5' RACE reads via MiXCR and lists one record per CDR3 protein. The sample lists approximately 240,000 distinct CDR3 sequences; over 13% were seen once. Material: memory (CD45RO+) T cells sorted from blood. Source of these receptors: a woman younger than 35 in good health.

This clonotype was detected only a few times. The chain is built from TRBV30 and TRBJ2-3; perhaps D is TRBD1 or TRBD2 (6 bases each). The CDR3 is 17 residues long. Germline assignment: CDR1 GTSNPN and CDR2 SVGIG (reference sequence). The V gene lost 1 base and the J gene lost 4 bases, with 21 bases spanning the gap. Here the CDR3 DNA reads TGTGCCTGGAGTGGCCGGCCGGAGGGGGTCGGTGCAGATACGCAGTATTTT. Translated, it gives CAWSGRPEGVGADTQYF.

This clonotype was seen a few times. This chain connects TRBV20-1 to TRBJ1-2, with TRBD1 as a possible D gene (5 bases). Germline CDR1 reads DFQATT; CDR2 reads SNEGSKA (reference sequence). The CDR3 runs 16 residues. The ends were cut back, 5 bases at V and 1 base at J, with 20 bases in the middle. The CDR3 loop reads CSAPLTGGGFNYGYTF. CDR3 in DNA: TGCAGTGCTCCACTCACCGGGGGTGGGTTTAACTATGGCTACACCTTC.

The rearrangement uses TRBV25-1 and TRBJ2-1, with TRBD1 identical over 9 bases. V lost 7 bases to trimming and J lost 6 bases; unmatched junction nucleotides: 1. CDR1 is MGHDK and CDR2 is SYGVNS in the germline V gene. The CDR3 extends over 12 amino acids. The chain's CDR3 is CASTTGGNEQFF. CDR3 sequence (DNA): TGTGCCAGCACGACAGGGGGCAATGAGCAGTTCTTC.

DNA for the CDR3: TGTGCCAGCGGCTTAGCGGGAGAGAGTAATGAGCAGTTCTTC. Translating gives CASGLAGESNEQFF. This rearrangement joins TRBV3-1 to TRBJ2-1; 9 nucleotides agree with TRBD2. Per the germline V gene, CDR1 is LGHDT and CDR2 is YNNKEL (reference sequence). This CDR3 spans 14 amino acids. With V trimmed by 8 bases and J by 7 bases, 9 bases remained unmatched.

The CDR3 sequence: CASSVSRDTEAFF. The DNA for the CDR3 is TGTGCCAGCAGCGTATCGAGGGACACTGAAGCTTTCTTT. This chain links TRBV7-9 with TRBJ1-1; D not certain. The CDR3 has 13 residues. V was pared by 5 bases and J by 3 bases, with 10 bases between. The germline CDR1 and CDR2 sequences are SEHNR and FQNEAQ (reference sequence). The entire variable domain, with the rest obtained from reference TRBV7-9 and TRBJ1-1, is as follows: DTGVSQNPRHKITKRGQNVTFRCDPISEHNRLYWYRQTLGQGPEFLTYFQNEAQLEKSRLLSDRFSAERPKGSFSTLEIQRTEQGDSAMYLCASSVSRDTEAFFGQGTRLTVV.

This clonotype was seen ten or more times. The chain combines TRBV12-3 or TRBV12-4 with TRBJ1-1, with TRBD1 as a possible D gene (5 bases). The length of the CDR3 is 15 residues. Trimming cost V 2 bases and J 0 bases, with 10 bases left between them. The CDR3 loop is CASSLSGHLNTEAFF. CDR3 DNA sequence: TGTGCCAGCAGTTTATCAGGACACCTGAACACTGAAGCTTTCTTT.

About this clonotype itself: Mismatch with germline at one junction end may stem from a read error. The chain uses TRBV27 and TRBJ2-3; a possible D gene is TRBD1 (7 bases). CDR1 is MNHEY, CDR2 SMNVEV, per germline (reference sequence). This CDR3 region has 14 residues. The CDR3 protein is CASSPGGNTDTLYF. The CDR3 DNA is TGTGCCAGCAGTCCAGGGGGGAACACAGATACGCTGTATTTT.